These 26 T cell receptor beta chains came from one sample sequenced in a study of radiation and T cells in renal cell carcinoma. Time point indicated: blood 4 weeks post-SBRT, at nephrectomy. This sample's treatment: 15 Gy SBRT to primary tumor, nephrectomy 4 weeks later. Sequenced by immunoSEQ multiplex PCR; TCRdb stores in-frame clones only, minus some. The sample carries around 64,000 clones, about three quarters recorded once. The sequenced sample was blood, obtained from a patient whose treatment included radiotherapy and nephrectomy. The origin of the receptors is a man aged 60 to 75 with renal cell carcinoma.

This clone was observed a single time. The gene calls are TRBV19 and TRBJ2-7, with TRBD1 identical over 9 bases. This CDR3 has 15 residues. The V segment lost 8 bases and the J segment 0 bases; nucleotides outside the gene matches: 8. The germline V gene encodes CDR1 LNHDA and CDR2 SQIVND (reference sequence). The CDR3 region has the DNA TGTGCCAGTCGAACCGGGACAGGGAGCTCCTACGAGCAGTACTTC. Protein: CASRTGTGSSYEQYF. Looking up the rest from reference TRBV19 and TRBJ2-7 gives the full variable domain: DGGITQSPKYLFRKEGQNVTLSCEQNLNHDAMYWYRQDPGQGLRLIYYSQIVNDFQKGDIAEGYSVSREKKESFPLTVTSAQKNPTAFYLCASRTGTGSSYEQYFGPGTRLTVT.

V usage is TRBV5-1 and J usage is TRBJ1-6; a possible D gene is TRBD1 (6 bases). Germline V lookup: CDR1 SGHRS, CDR2 YFSETQ. The CDR3 contains 17 residues. V gave up 3 bases and J gave up 5 bases, with 18 bases separating them. CDR3 DNA: TGCGCCAGCAGCTGGGGGGCTACAGTAACCGATAATTCACCCCTCCACTTT. It is translated as CASSWGATVTDNSPLHF.

For the CDR3, the DNA is TGTGCCAGCAGCAAAGCGGACAGGAGATGTGGTGGCTACACCTTC. Its translation is CASSKADRRCGGYTF. The chain combines TRBV21-1 with TRBJ1-2; the table's TRBD1 call for D was not verified on the DNA. TRBV21-1 is given as a pseudogene. The CDR3 length is 15 residues.

V is TRBV11-3 and J is TRBJ1-1; D is undetermined. The CDR3 is made up of 13 amino acids. V gave up 3 bases and J gave up 1 base, with 6 bases separating them. Per the germline V gene, CDR1 is SGHNT and CDR2 is YENEEA. Here the CDR3 DNA reads TGTGCCAGCAGCTTGGGAGGGAACACTGAAGCTTTCTTT. Amino acid sequence: CASSLGGNTEAFF.

V gene TRBV30 combines with J gene TRBJ2-6, with D hard to call. The CDR3 runs to 14 residues. V gave up 3 bases and J gave up 0 bases, with 6 bases separating them. From germline, CDR1 is GTSNPN and CDR2 SVGIG (reference sequence). The CDR3 DNA is TGTGCCTGGAGCCTTAACTCTGGGGCCAACGTCCTGACTTTC. Translating it yields CAWSLNSGANVLTF.

The V and J genes are TRBV7-6 and TRBJ1-4; 8 nucleotides line up with TRBD1. This CDR3 region has 18 residues. After removal of 0 bases from V and 1 base from J, the junction contained 7 bases not matched to a gene. Germline CDR1 is SGHVS and CDR2 is FNYEAQ. CDR3 sequence: CASSLAPTGGITNEKLFF. In DNA, the CDR3 is TGTGCCAGCAGCTTAGCCCCAACAGGGGGGATAACTAATGAAAAACTGTTTTTT.

This clone was seen only once. This chain joins TRBV7-8 and TRBJ2-2; D perhaps matches TRBD2 (5 bases). The CDR3 sequence is 15 residues long. Germline CDR1 is SGHVS and CDR2 is FQNEAQ. Trimming pared 3 bases from V and 4 bases from J, leaving 12 bases between. The CDR3 nucleotides are TGTGCCAGCAGCTTGGTGGGAGCGACCACCGGGGAGCTGTTTTTT. It yields the protein CASSLVGATTGELFF. Combining the CDR3 with reference TRBV7-8 and TRBJ2-2 gives the whole variable domain GAGVSQSPRYKVAKRGQDVALRCDPISGHVSLFWYQQALGQGPEFLTYFQNEAQLDKSGLPSDRFFAERPEGSVSTLKIQRTQQEDSAVYLCASSLVGATTGELFFGEGSRLTVL.

The chain links TRBV5-1 to TRBJ1-4, with no clear D. The CDR3 is 14 residues long. Germline V gene sequence: CDR1 SGHRS, CDR2 YFSETQ. V gave up 7 bases and J gave up 2 bases, with 12 bases separating them. The CDR3 loop is CASGVISTNEKLFF. The CDR3 DNA reads TGCGCCAGCGGGGTGATTAGCACTAATGAAAAACTGTTTTTT. Complete variable domain (other parts from reference TRBV5-1 and TRBJ1-4): KAGVTQTPRYLIKTRGQQVTLSCSPISGHRSVSWYQQTPGQGLQFLFEYFSETQRNKGNFPGRFSGRQFSNSRSEMNVSTLELGDSALYLCASGVISTNEKLFFGSGTQLSVL.

The chain recombines TRBV29-1 with TRBJ2-2; D remains unclear. This CDR3 spans 12 amino acids. The V end was cut by 7 bases, the J end by 4 bases, with 10 bases between. The germline CDR1 and CDR2 sequences are SQVTM and ANQGSEA. Written as DNA, the CDR3 is TGCAGCGCCGAGTCTGGCACCGGGGAGCTGTTTTTT. This codes for CSAESGTGELFF.

V usage is TRBV7-7 and J usage is TRBJ2-3; TRBD2 matches at 7 bases. J gave up 2 bases and V 6 bases, and 8 bases lay outside the gene matches. Germline V gives CDR1 SSHAT, CDR2 FNYEAQ (reference sequence). The CDR3 spans 15 residues. DNA of the CDR3: TGTGCCAGCAGTCTCTCTAGCGGAAACACAGATACGCAGTATTTT. Residues: CASSLSSGNTDTQYF.

This clone was recorded once. As DNA, the CDR3 is TGCAGCGTTGAAAACGGCTATGGGGGGCGCACAGATACGCAGTATTTT. Translated: CSVENGYGGRTDTQYF. The chain uses TRBV29-1 and TRBJ2-3; D possibly matches TRBD1 or TRBD2 (6 bases each). The germline V gene has CDR1 SQVTM and CDR2 ANQGSEA. Trimming took 2 bases from V and 1 from J, leaving 16 bases between them. The CDR3 is 16 residues long.

The rearrangement joins TRBV30 to TRBJ2-7; perhaps TRBD2 as D (7 bases). CDR1 GTSNPN and CDR2 SVGIG come from the germline V gene (reference sequence). CDR3 length: 13 residues. Trimming took off 8 bases at V and 3 bases at J, with 17 bases between the two ends. CDR3 nucleotides: TGTGCCGGAAGGGGGGGGCAGAACTACGAGCAGTACTTC. It is translated as CAGRGGQNYEQYF. Looking up the rest from reference TRBV30 and TRBJ2-7 gives the full variable domain: SQTIHQWPATLVQPVGSPLSLECTVEGTSNPNLYWYRQAAGRGLQLLFYSVGIGQISSEVPQNLSASRPQDRQFILSSKKLLLSDSGFYLCAGRGGQNYEQYFGPGTRLTVT.

The chain uses TRBV10-3 and TRBJ2-7; the D gene is possibly TRBD2 (5 bases). The CDR3 has 13 amino acids. CDR1 is ENHRY and CDR2 is SYGVKD in the germline V gene. Deletions cut 2 bases from V and 3 bases from J, with 8 bases between. CDR3 protein: CAISEGLYYEQYV. CDR3 sequence (DNA): TGTGCCATCAGTGAGGGACTGTACTACGAGCAGTACGTC.

V is TRBV13 and J is TRBJ1-1; TRBD1 aligns across 7 bases. J was trimmed by 6 bases and V by 6 bases; bases with no gene match: 4. CDR3 size: 12 residues. The V gene's germline CDR1 is PRHDT and CDR2 FYEKMQ (reference sequence). The DNA of the CDR3 is TGTGCCAGCAGGGCTGACAGGGCTGAAGCTTTCTTT. Its protein product is CASRADRAEAFF.

The chain recombines TRBV7-8 with TRBJ2-2; tentative D call: TRBD2 (5 bases). The V end lost 3 bases, the J end lost 1 base, and 9 bases lay between the germline ends. The germline gives CDR1 SGHVS, CDR2 FQNEAQ. The CDR3 contains 15 residues. This chain's CDR3 is CASSFRTLNTGELFF. CDR3 DNA: TGTGCCAGCAGCTTTCGGACTTTGAACACCGGGGAGCTGTTTTTT.

This chain joins TRBV4-1 and TRBJ1-2; D is possibly TRBD1 (6 bases). V lost 0 bases to trimming and J lost 4 bases, with 9 bases between them. This CDR3 is built from 14 residues. Germline lookup yields CDR1 MGHRA and CDR2 YSYEKL. CDR3 sequence (DNA): TGCGCCAGCAGCCAAGACCAGGGGCCCTATGGCTACACCTTC. Translated: CASSQDQGPYGYTF.

This chain connects TRBV11-2 to TRBJ1-2; 8 bases line up with TRBD1. The CDR3 consists of 13 residues. The germline gives CDR1 SGHAT, CDR2 FQNNGV. Trimming at V came to 5 bases and at J to 4 bases, leaving 3 bases not matched to a gene. CDR3 sequence (DNA): TGTGCCAGCAGCCCCGACAGGGGCTATGGCTACACCTTC. Translated: CASSPDRGYGYTF. Filled out from reference TRBV11-2 and TRBJ1-2, the complete variable domain reads EAGVAQSPRYKIIEKRQSVAFWCNPISGHATLYWYQQILGQGPKLLIQFQNNGVVDDSQLPKDRFSAERLKGVDSTLKIQPAKLEDSAVYLCASSPDRGYGYTFGSGTRLTVV.

This chain connects TRBV28 to TRBJ2-7; the D is unclear. Trimming stripped 5 bases from V and 0 bases from J, with 11 bases between. This CDR3 contains 14 residues. CDR1 MDHEN and CDR2 SYDVKM come from the germline V gene. DNA for the CDR3: TGTGCCAGCAGTCCTTCCGGAACCTCCTACGAGCAGTACGTC. Protein: CASSPSGTSYEQYV.

Only a few counts were recorded for this clone. The chain links TRBV18 to TRBJ2-5; the match to TRBD2 covers 14 bases. The J segment lost 5 bases and the V segment lost 3 bases, leaving 8 bases of the junction unmatched. CDR3 size: 17 residues. Germline V lookup: CDR1 KGHSH, CDR2 LQKENI. The CDR3 nucleotides are TGTGCCAGCTCACCGCCAGGGACTAGCGGGAGTGATGAGACCCAGTACTTC. Translated: CASSPPGTSGSDETQYF.

The chain carries TRBV5-1 and TRBJ2-3, with D possibly matching TRBD2 (6 bases). Looked up from germline, CDR1 is SGHRS and CDR2 is YFSETQ. Trimming took 3 bases from V and 4 from J, leaving 9 bases between them. CDR3 length equals 13 residues. The DNA of the CDR3 is TGCGCCAGCAGCTGGGAGGTGGCAGATACGCAGTATTTT. Translated, it gives CASSWEVADTQYF. Supplemented by reference TRBV5-1 and TRBJ2-3, the full variable domain reads KAGVTQTPRYLIKTRGQQVTLSCSPISGHRSVSWYQQTPGQGLQFLFEYFSETQRNKGNFPGRFSGRQFSNSRSEMNVSTLELGDSALYLCASSWEVADTQYFGPGTRLTVL.

This clone was picked up one time. The genes are TRBV9 and TRBJ2-3; TRBD2 aligns across 8 bases. The V segment lost 0 bases and the J segment 5 bases; nucleotides outside the gene matches: 11. The germline V gene has CDR1 SGDLS and CDR2 YYNGEE. The CDR3 runs to 17 residues. CDR3: CASSVGPAGVLIDTQYF. CDR3 DNA sequence: TGTGCCAGCAGCGTAGGCCCAGCGGGGGTATTGATAGATACGCAGTATTTT.

The chain employs TRBV30 and TRBJ2-1, with 16 bases aligning to TRBD2. This CDR3 comprises 19 residues. Unmatched junction bases numbered 11, after V lost 2 bases and J lost 4 bases. The germline V gene encodes CDR1 GTSNPN and CDR2 SVGIG (reference sequence). CDR3: CAWSPGTSGRAGRYNEQFF. The CDR3 nucleotides are TGTGCCTGGAGTCCCGGGACTAGCGGGAGGGCCGGTCGTTACAATGAGCAGTTCTTC.

The chain carries TRBV5-4 and TRBJ2-1; TRBD2 matches at 7 bases. Germline CDR1 reads SGHNT; CDR2 reads YYREEE (reference sequence). The CDR3 runs 15 residues. V lost 0 bases to trimming and J lost 4 bases; unmatched junction nucleotides: 4. The CDR3: CASSLDSGSYNEQFF. Written as DNA, the CDR3 is TGTGCCAGCAGCTTGGATAGCGGGTCATACAATGAGCAGTTCTTC.

V is TRBV11-3 and J is TRBJ1-4, with a tentative D call TRBD1 (5 bases). Between the trimmed V and J ends, which lost 5 bases and 4 bases, there was a span of 11 bases. The germline CDR1 and CDR2 sequences are SGHNT and YENEEA. The CDR3 is 14 residues long. In DNA, the CDR3 is TGTGCCAGCAGCGGAGGGGTCTTTAATGAAAAACTGTTTTTT. Amino acid sequence: CASSGGVFNEKLFF.

The chain couples TRBV27 to TRBJ2-7, with D perhaps TRBD1 (5 bases). V shed 5 bases and J shed 2 bases, with 13 bases lying between them. Germline V gene lookup returns CDR1 MNHEY and CDR2 SMNVEV (reference sequence). This CDR3 has 14 amino acids. The CDR3 reads CASSQQVPPYEQYF. CDR3 coding DNA: TGTGCCAGCAGTCAACAGGTCCCTCCCTACGAGCAGTACTTC.

This clone has a single count. The chain is built from TRBV11-2 and TRBJ2-1, with D possibly matching TRBD2 (6 bases). This CDR3 contains 11 residues. V was pared by 5 bases and J by 9 bases, with 8 bases between. Per germline, CDR1 SGHAT and CDR2 FQNNGV. The CDR3 coding sequence is TGTGCCAGCAGCGGTAGCGGTGAGCAGTTCTTC. It specifies CASSGSGEQFF.